This TCR beta chain was observed in a study of human T cells and chemical hapten exposure. Separate cDNA molecules received unique molecular identifiers, which the library attached to them. TCRdb passed the RACE reads through MiXCR, listing each CDR3 protein once. The sample records approximately 320,000 distinct CDR3 sequences, about 5% being singletons. Time point given: pre-sensitization, week 0. Regarding treatment: therapeutic diphenylcyclopropenone sensitization with weekly scalp DPC. In its sample, this clonotype was seen a few times. The CDR3 length is 14 residues. Germline values: CDR1 PRHDT, CDR2 FYEKMQ (reference sequence). V lost 3 bases and J lost 11, with 14 bases in between.

The rearrangement uses TRBV13 and TRBJ1-6; no clear D gene. The sample in question was whole blood, obtained in connection with sensitization to the hapten diphenylcyclopropenone (DPC). The clonotype originates from a woman younger than 35 with alopecia areata. Some clones in this sample may be carry-over from other donors' samples. This chain's CDR3 is CASSFREDFAPLHF. The CDR3 DNA reads as TGTGCCAGCAGCTTCCGGGAAGACTTTGCACCCCTCCACTTT.